The T cell receptor beta chain described here comes from a study of T-cell reconstitution after alpha-beta-depleted transplantation in children. Findings and limits, study-wide: Reports say that about two months after transplant, the alpha-beta T cells came out of several hundred graft clones that had expanded. From newly produced T cells came most of the T-cell counts and diversity one year after transplant. Recipient T cells and thymic progenitors that survived were the source of the high TCRbeta diversity seen at day 60 in some patients.

The library targeted TCRbeta and was prepared with unique molecular identifiers. TCRdb redid the calling of the PCR reads with MiXCR, one entry per CDR3 protein. The repertoire holds 450,000 to 550,000 distinct CDR3 sequences, with approximately 10% as singletons. This CDR3 contains 14 residues. V shed 5 bases, J shed 7 bases, and the junction held 8 bases outside the gene matches. In germline, CDR1 is SGHNT, CDR2 YENEEA. In regard to this clonotype: Its antigen is as yet unknown.

This chain links TRBV11-3 with TRBJ1-1; TRBD1 matches at 9 bases. The receptor comes from a female patient between 2 and 15 years old who had a stem cell transplant for aplastic anemia, so the T cells may come from the graft donor. The specimen comprised PBMCs, mostly from graft donor cells, sampled 180 days after TCRalphabeta/CD19-depleted stem cell transplant. The CDR3 nucleotides are TGTGCCAGCAGCCCCAATACAGGGGGCAGTGAAGCTTTCTTT. Protein: CASSPNTGGSEAFF.